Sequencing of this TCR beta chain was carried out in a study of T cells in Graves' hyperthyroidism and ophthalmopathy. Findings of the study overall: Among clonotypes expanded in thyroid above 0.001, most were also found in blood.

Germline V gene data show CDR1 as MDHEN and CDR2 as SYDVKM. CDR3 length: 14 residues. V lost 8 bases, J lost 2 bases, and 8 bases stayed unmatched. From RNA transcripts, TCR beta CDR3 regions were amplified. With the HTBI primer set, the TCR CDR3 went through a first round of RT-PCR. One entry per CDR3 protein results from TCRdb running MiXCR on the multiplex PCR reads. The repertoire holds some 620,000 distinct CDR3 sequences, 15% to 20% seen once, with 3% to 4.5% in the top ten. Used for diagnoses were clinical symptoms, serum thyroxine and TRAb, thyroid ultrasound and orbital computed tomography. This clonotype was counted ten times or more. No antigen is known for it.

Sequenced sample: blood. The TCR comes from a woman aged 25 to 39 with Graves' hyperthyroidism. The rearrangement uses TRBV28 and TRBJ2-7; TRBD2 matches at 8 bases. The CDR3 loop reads CASSVAGSTYEQYF. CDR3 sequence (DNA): TGTGCCAGCTCGGTAGCGGGATCTACCTACGAGCAGTACTTC.